This T cell receptor beta chain is from a study of blood T cell repertoires in COVID-19. At the level of the study: T cells, B-cell-depleted T cells, or PBMCs supplied cDNA or gDNA.

In germline, CDR1 is SEHNR, CDR2 FQNEAQ (reference sequence). Trimming shortened V by 1 base and J by 7 bases, and 11 bases separated the two germline ends. This CDR3 has 15 amino acids. In the study's own analysis: Reference gene primer amplification in the assay estimated nucleated cell counts. The method was immunoSEQ multiplex PCR; TCRdb's version includes in-frame clones alone and lacks a portion of them. For V, J and clone size, that table is used; D and trimming come from the DNA. The repertoire holds roughly 89,000 clones, with roughly 80% as singletons. The chain recombines TRBV7-9 with TRBJ1-6; a weak D match, TRBD1 (6 bases). This TCR was recovered from a woman aged 80 or over with acute or convalescent COVID-19. The sequenced sample was peripheral blood. For the CDR3, the DNA is TGTGCCAGCAGCTTAGGGTCGGGGGGCAATTCACCCCTCCACTTT. Residues: CASSLGSGGNSPLHF.